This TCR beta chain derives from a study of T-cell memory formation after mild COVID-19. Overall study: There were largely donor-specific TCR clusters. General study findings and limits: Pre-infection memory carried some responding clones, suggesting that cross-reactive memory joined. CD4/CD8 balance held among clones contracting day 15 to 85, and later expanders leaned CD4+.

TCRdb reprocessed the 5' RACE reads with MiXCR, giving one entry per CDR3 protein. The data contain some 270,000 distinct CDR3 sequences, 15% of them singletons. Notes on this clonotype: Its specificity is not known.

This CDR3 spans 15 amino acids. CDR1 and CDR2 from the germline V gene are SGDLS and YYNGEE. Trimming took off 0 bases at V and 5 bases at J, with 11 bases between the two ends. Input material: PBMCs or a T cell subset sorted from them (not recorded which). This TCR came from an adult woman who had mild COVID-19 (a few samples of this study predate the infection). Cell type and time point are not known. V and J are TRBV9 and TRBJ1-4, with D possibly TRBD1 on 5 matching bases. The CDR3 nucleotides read TGTGCCAGCAGCGTAGAAGGGGCGCAAAATGAAAAACTGTTTTTT. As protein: CASSVEGAQNEKLFF.